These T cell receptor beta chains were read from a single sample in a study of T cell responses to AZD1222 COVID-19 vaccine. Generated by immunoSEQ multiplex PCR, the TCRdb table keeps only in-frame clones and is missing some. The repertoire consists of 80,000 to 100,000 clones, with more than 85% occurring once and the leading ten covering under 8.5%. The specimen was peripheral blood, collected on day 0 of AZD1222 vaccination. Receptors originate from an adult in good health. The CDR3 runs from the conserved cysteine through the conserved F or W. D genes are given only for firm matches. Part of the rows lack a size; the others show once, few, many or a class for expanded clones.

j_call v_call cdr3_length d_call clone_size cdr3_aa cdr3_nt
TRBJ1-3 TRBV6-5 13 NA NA CASYLGGGNTIYF TGTGCCAGCTACCTGGGGGGTGGAAACACCATATATTTT
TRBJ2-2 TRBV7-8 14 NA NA CASTQGGNTGELFF TGTGCCAGCACCCAGGGGGGGAACACCGGGGAGCTGTTTTTT
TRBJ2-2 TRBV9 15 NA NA CASSVNHANTGELFF TGTGCCAGCAGCGTCAATCACGCGAACACCGGGGAGCTGTTTTTT
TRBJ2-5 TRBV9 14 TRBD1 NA CASSDDRGGSTQYF TGTGCCAGCAGCGACGACAGGGGCGGTTCGACCCAGTACTTC
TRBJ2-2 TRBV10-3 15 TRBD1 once CAISPTGENTGELFF TGTGCCATCAGTCCCACAGGGGAGAACACCGGGGAGCTGTTTTTT
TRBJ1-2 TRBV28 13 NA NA CASSFMDQDGYTF TGTGCCAGCAGTTTCATGGATCAAGACGGCTACACCTTC
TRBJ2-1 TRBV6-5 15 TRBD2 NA CAHGRPSGDYNEQFF TGTGCCCACGGCCGTCCTAGCGGGGACTACAATGAGCAGTTCTTC
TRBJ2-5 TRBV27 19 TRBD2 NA CASSLRTSGGRALKETQYF TGTGCCAGCAGTTTGCGGACTAGCGGGGGGAGGGCACTAAAGGAGACCCAGTACTTC
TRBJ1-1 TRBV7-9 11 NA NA CASSRTDEAFF TGTGCCAGCAGCCGGACGGATGAAGCTTTCTTT
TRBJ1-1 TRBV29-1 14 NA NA CSVGRGLGVTEAFF TGCAGCGTTGGTCGGGGGTTGGGGGTCACTGAAGCTTTCTTT
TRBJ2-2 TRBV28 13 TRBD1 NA CASQGAGTGELFF TGTGCCAGCCAGGGGGCGGGCACCGGGGAGCTGTTTTTT
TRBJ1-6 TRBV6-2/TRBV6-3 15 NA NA CASSFREGSNSPLHF TGTGCCAGCAGCTTCAGGGAAGGCTCAAATTCACCCCTCCACTTT
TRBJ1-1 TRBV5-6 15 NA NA CASSLVGVGWIEAFF TGTGCCAGCAGCTTGGTGGGCGTTGGGTGGATTGAAGCTTTCTTT
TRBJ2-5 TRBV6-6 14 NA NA CASILGQGRETQYF TGTGCCAGCATCCTTGGGCAGGGGCGGGAGACCCAGTACTTC
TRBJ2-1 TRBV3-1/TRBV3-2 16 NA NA CASSQVGGIIRNEQFF TGTGCCAGCAGCCAAGTTGGGGGGATCATTCGCAATGAGCAGTTCTTC
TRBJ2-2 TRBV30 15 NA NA CAWSVGTSNTGELFF TGTGCCTGGAGTGTAGGCACTTCGAACACCGGGGAGCTGTTTTTT
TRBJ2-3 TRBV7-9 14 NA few CASSLVSTAGTQYF TGTGCCAGCAGCTTAGTTAGTACGGCGGGTACGCAGTATTTT
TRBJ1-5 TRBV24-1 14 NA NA CATSPPWGDQPQHF TGTGCCACCAGTCCCCCTTGGGGCGATCAGCCCCAGCATTTT
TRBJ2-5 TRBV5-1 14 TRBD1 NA CASSLGTVQETQYF TGCGCCAGCAGCCTAGGGACAGTACAAGAGACCCAGTACTTC
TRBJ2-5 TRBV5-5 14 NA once CASSLGQLQETQYF TGTGCCAGCAGCTTGGGACAGCTCCAAGAGACCCAGTACTTC
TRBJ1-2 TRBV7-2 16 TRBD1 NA CASSLSRGRVTFGYTF TGTGCCAGCAGCTTATCAAGGGGGCGCGTTACCTTTGGCTACACCTTC
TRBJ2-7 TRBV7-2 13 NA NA CASSLASPYEQYF TGTGCCAGCAGCTTAGCTAGTCCCTACGAGCAGTACTTC
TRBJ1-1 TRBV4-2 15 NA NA CASSQARHLNTEAFF TGTGCCAGCAGCCAAGCTCGACATCTGAACACTGAAGCTTTCTTT
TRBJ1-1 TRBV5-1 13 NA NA CASSLGSGAEAFF TGCGCCAGCAGCTTGGGGTCGGGAGCTGAAGCTTTCTTT
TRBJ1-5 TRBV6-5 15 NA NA CASSYSISSNQPQHF TGTGCCAGCAGTTACTCGATCTCTAGCAATCAGCCCCAGCATTTT
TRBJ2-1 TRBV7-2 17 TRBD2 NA CASSPLPLAGAYNEQFF TGTGCCAGCAGCCCTCTCCCCTTAGCGGGAGCGTACAATGAGCAGTTCTTC
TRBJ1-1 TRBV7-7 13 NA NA CASSFDRDTEAFF TGTGCTAGCAGCTTTGACCGGGACACTGAAGCTTTCTTT
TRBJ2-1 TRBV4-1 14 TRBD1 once CASSQRDRGNEQFF TGCGCCAGCAGCCAACGGGACAGAGGTAATGAGCAGTTCTTC
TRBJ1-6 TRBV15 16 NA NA CATSKRREARNSPLHF TGTGCCACCAGCAAACGCCGGGAGGCCCGAAATTCACCCCTCCACTTT
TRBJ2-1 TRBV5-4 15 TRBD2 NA CASSPRLGEGNEQFF TGTGCCAGCAGCCCCCGGTTGGGGGAGGGAAATGAGCAGTTCTTC
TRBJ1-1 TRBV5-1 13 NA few CASSPQGNTEAFF TGCGCCAGCAGCCCTCAGGGGAACACTGAAGCTTTCTTT
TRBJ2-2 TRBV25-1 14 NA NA CASRRGGRNGELFF TGTGCCAGCAGGAGGGGAGGTCGTAACGGGGAGCTGTTTTTT
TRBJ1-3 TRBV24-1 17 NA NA CATSDNRGLGSGNTIYF TGTGCCACCAGTGATAATAGGGGCTTGGGCTCTGGAAACACCATATATTTT
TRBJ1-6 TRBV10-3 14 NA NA CATLGALYNSPLHF TGTGCCACGCTAGGGGCCCTCTATAATTCACCCCTCCACTTT
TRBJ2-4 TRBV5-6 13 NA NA CASSFAGSDIQYF TGTGCCAGCAGCTTCGCAGGGTCGGACATTCAGTACTTC
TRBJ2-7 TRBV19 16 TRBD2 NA CASSLGLAGGSYEQYF TGTGCCAGTAGTCTCGGACTAGCGGGGGGTTCCTACGAGCAGTACTTC
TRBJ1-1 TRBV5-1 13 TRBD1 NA CASSPGQDREAFF TGCGCCAGCAGCCCTGGACAGGACCGTGAAGCTTTCTTT
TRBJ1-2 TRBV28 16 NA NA CASSSPGRVSNYGYTF TGTGCCAGCAGTTCGCCCGGACGTGTCTCTAACTATGGCTACACCTTC
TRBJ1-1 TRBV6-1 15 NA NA CASSEGLKGGTEAFF TGTGCCAGCAGTGAAGGGTTGAAGGGGGGCACTGAAGCTTTCTTT
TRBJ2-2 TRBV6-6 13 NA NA CASSIGGPGELFF TGTGCCAGCAGTATCGGGGGCCCCGGGGAGCTGTTTTTT